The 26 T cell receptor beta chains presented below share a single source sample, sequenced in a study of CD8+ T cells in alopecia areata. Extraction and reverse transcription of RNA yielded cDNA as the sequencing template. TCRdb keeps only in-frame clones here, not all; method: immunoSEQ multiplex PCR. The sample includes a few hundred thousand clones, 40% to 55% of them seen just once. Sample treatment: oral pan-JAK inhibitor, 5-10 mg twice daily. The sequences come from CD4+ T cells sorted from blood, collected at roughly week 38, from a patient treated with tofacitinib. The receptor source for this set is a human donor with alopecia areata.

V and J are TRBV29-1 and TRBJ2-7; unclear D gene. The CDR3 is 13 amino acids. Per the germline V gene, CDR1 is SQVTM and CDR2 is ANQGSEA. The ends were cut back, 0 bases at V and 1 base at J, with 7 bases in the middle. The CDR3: CSVEDRKSYEQYF. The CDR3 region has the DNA TGCAGCGTTGAAGATCGGAAGTCCTACGAGCAGTACTTC.

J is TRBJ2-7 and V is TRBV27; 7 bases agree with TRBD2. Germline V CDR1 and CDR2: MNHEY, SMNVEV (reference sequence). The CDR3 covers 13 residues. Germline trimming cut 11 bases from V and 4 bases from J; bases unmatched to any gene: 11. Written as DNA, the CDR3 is TGTGCCGCCGGCCGGGGGGTGGAGTACGAGCAGTACTTC. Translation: CAAGRGVEYEQYF.

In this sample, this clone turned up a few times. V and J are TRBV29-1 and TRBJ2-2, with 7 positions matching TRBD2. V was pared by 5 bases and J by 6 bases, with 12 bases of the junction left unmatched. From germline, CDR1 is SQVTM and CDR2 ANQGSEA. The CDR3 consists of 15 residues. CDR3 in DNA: TGCAGCGTTCCTCCCGGGGGGACTTTTTCCGGGGAGCTGTTTTTT. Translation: CSVPPGGTFSGELFF.

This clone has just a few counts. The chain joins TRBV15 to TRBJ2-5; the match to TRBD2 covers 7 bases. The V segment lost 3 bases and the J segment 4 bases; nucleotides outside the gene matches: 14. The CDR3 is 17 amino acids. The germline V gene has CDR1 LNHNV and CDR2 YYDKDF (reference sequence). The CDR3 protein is CATSSARTSVVRETQYF. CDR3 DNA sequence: TGTGCCACCAGCAGCGCGCGAACTAGCGTGGTCCGAGAGACCCAGTACTTC.

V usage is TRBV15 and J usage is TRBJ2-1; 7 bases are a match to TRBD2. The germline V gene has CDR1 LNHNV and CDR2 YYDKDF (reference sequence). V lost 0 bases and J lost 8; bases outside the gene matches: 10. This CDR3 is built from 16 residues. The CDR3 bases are TGTGCCACCAGCAGAGACTTCGCGGGAGTGGTCGATGAGCAGTTCTTC. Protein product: CATSRDFAGVVDEQFF.

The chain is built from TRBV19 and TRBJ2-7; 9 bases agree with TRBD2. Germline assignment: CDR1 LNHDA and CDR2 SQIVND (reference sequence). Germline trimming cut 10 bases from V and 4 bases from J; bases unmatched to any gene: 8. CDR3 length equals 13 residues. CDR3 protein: CATTAGGPYEQYF. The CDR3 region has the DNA TGTGCCACCACCGCGGGAGGGCCATACGAGCAGTACTTC.

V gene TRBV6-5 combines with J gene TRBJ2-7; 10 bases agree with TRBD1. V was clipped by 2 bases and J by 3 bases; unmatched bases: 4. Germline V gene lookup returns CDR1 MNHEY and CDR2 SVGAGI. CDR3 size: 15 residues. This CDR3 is CASSYRDRGGYEQYF. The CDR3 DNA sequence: TGTGCCAGCAGTTACAGGGACAGGGGTGGCTACGAGCAGTACTTC.

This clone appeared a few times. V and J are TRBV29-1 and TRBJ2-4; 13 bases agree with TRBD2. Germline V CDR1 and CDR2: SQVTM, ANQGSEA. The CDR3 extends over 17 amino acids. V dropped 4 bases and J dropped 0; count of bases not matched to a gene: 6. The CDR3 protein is CSVGGTSGELAKNIQYF. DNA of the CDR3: TGCAGCGTTGGAGGGACTAGCGGGGAACTAGCCAAAAACATTCAGTACTTC.

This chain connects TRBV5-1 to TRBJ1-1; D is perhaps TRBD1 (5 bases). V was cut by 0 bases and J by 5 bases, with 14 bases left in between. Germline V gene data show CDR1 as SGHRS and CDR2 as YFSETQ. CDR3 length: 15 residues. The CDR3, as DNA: TGCGCCAGCAGCTTGGGTGGGGACCACTGGACTGAAGCTTTCTTT. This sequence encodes CASSLGGDHWTEAFF.

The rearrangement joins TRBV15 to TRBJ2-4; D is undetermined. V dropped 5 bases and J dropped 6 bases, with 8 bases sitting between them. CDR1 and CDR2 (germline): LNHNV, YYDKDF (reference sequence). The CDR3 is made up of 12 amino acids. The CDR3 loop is CATSWQSNIQYF. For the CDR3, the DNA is TGTGCCACCAGCTGGCAGTCAAACATTCAGTACTTC.

CDR3 bases: TGTGCCAGCAGTGTTACATCGAACACCGGGGAGCTGTTTTTT. It yields the protein CASSVTSNTGELFF. The chain carries TRBV2 and TRBJ2-2; D remains unclear. Per germline, CDR1 SNHLY and CDR2 FYNNEI. The CDR3 totals 14 residues. Trimming removed 4 bases at V and 0 bases at J, with 6 bases between.

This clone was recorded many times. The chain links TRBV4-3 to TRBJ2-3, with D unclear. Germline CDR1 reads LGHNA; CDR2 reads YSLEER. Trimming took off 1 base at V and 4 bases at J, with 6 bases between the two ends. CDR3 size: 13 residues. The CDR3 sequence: CASSQAGPDTQYF. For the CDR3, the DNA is TGCGCCAGCAGCCAAGCAGGCCCAGATACGCAGTATTTT.

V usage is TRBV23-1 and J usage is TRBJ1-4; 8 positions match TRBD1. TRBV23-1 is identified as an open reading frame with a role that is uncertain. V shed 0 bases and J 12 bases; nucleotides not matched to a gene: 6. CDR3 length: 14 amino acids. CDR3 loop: CASSQSPDRVQLFF. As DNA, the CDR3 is TGCGCCAGCAGTCAATCCCCGGACAGGGTTCAACTGTTTTTT.

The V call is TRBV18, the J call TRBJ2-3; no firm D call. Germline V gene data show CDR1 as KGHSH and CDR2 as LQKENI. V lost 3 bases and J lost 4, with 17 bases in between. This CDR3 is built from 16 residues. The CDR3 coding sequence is TGTGCCAGCTCACCCAGGCGAGCAGCATCTTCAGATACGCAGTATTTT. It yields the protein CASSPRRAASSDTQYF.

CDR3 amino acids: CASSKGPYEQYF. The CDR3, as DNA: TGTGCCAGCAGCAAGGGCCCCTACGAGCAGTACTTC. The chain couples TRBV7-9 to TRBJ2-7; D gene uncertain. The CDR3 consists of 12 residues. Trimming cost V 5 bases and J 2 bases, with 7 bases left between them. Germline CDR1 reads SEHNR; CDR2 reads FQNEAQ (reference sequence).

The CDR3 here is CASSSTGKVTDTQYF. The CDR3 DNA is TGTGCCAGCAGCTCGACTGGGAAGGTTACAGATACGCAGTATTTT. V and J are TRBV5-4 and TRBJ2-3, with unresolved D. The length of the CDR3 is 15 residues. Germline loops: CDR1 SGHNT, CDR2 YYREEE (reference sequence). Trimming took off 3 bases at V and 3 bases at J, with 14 bases between the two ends. The variable domain in full, with the rest retrieved from reference TRBV5-4 and TRBJ2-3, is ETGVTQSPTHLIKTRGQQVTLRCSSQSGHNTVSWYQQALGQGPQFIFQYYREEENGRGNFPPRFSGLQFPNYSSELNVNALELDDSALYLCASSSTGKVTDTQYFGPGTRLTVL.

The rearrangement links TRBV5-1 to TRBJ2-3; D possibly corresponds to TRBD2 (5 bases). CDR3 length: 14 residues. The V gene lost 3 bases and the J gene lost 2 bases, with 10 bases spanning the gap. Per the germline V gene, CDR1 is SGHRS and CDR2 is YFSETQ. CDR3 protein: CASSSETNTDTQYF. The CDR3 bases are TGCGCCAGCAGCTCCGAGACTAACACAGATACGCAGTATTTT.

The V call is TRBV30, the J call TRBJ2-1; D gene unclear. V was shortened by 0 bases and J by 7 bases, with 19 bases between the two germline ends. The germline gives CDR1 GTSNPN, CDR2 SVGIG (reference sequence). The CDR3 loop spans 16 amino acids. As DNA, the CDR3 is TGTGCCTGGAGTGTTACCAGGAGTCGGCCTGGGAATGAGCAGTTCTTC. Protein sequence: CAWSVTRSRPGNEQFF.

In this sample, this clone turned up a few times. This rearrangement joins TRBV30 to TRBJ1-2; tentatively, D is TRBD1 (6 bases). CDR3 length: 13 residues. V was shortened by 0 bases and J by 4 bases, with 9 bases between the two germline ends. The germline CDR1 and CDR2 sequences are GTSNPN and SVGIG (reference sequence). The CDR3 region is CAWSVQGRYGYTF. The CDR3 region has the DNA TGTGCCTGGAGTGTACAGGGCCGCTATGGCTACACCTTC.

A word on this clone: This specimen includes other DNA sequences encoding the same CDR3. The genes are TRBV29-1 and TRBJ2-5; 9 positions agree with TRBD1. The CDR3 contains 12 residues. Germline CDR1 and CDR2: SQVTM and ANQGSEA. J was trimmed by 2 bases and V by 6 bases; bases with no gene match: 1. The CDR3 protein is CSVGTGQETQYF. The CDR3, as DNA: TGCAGCGTCGGGACAGGGCAAGAGACCCAGTACTTC.

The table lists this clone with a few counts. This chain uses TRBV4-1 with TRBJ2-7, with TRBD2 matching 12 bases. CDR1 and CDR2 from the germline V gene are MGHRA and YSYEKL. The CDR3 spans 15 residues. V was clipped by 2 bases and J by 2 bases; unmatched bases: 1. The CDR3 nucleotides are TGCGCCAGCAGCCAACTAGCGGGGGGGCCCTACGAGCAGTACTTC. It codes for CASSQLAGGPYEQYF.

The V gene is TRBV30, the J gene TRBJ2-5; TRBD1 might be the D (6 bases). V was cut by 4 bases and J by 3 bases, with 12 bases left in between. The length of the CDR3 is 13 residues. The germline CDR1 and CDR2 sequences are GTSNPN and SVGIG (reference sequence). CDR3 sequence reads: CAWNQGLEETQYF. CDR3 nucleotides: TGTGCCTGGAATCAGGGGCTAGAAGAGACCCAGTACTTC.

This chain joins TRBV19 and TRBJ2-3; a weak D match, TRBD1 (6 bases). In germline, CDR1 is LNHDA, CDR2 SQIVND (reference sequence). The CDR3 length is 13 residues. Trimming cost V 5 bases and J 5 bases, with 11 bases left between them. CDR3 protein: CASSEQGQDTQYF. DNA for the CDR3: TGTGCCAGTAGTGAACAGGGACAAGATACGCAGTATTTT.

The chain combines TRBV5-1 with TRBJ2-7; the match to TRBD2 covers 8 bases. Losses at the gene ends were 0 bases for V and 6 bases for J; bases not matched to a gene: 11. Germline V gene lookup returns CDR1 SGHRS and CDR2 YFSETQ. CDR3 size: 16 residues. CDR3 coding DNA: TGCGCCAGCAGCTTGGAGGTTCGACGGGAGGGCGGCGAGCAGTACTTC. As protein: CASSLEVRREGGEQYF.

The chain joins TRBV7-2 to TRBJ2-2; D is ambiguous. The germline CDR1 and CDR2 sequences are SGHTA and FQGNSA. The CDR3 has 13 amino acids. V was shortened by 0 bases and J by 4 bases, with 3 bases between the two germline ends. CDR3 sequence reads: CASSLAATGELFF. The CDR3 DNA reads TGTGCCAGCAGCTTAGCCGCCACCGGGGAGCTGTTTTTT.

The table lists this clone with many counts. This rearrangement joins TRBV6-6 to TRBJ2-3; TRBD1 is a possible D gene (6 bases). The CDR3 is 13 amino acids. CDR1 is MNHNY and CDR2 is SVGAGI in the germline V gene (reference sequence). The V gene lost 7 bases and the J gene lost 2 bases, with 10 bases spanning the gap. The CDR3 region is CASKDSHTDTQYF. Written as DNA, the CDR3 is TGTGCCAGCAAGGACAGCCACACAGATACGCAGTATTTT.